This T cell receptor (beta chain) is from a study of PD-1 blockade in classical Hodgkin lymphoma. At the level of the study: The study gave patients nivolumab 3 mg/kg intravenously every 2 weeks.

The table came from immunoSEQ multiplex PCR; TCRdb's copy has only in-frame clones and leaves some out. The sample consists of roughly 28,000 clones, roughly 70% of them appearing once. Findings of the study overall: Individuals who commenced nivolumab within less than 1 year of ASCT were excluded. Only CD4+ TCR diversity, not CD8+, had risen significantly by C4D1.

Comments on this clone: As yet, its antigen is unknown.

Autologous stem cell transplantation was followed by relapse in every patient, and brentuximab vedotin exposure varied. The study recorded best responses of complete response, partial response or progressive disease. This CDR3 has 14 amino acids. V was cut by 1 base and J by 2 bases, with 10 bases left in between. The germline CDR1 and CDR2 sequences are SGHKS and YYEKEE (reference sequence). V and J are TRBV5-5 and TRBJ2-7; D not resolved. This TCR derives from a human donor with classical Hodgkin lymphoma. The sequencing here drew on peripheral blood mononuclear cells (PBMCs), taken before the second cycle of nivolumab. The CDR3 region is CASSLRVPAYEQYV. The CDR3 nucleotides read TGTGCCAGCAGCTTGAGGGTCCCGGCCTACGAGCAGTACGTC.